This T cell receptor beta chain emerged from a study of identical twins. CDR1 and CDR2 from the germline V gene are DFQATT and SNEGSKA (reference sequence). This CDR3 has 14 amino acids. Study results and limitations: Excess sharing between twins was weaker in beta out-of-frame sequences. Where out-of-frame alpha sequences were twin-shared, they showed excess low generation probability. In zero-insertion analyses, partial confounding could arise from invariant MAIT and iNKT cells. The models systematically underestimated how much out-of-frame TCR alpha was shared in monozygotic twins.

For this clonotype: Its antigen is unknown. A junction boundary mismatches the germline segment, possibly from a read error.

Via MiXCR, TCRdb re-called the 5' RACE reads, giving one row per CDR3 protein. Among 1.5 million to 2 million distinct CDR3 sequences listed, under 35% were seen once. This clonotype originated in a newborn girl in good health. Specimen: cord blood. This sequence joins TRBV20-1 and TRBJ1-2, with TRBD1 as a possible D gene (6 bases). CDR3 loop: CGAPAQGIGYGYTF. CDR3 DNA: TGCGGTGCCCCTGCCCAGGGGATCGGGTATGGCTACACCTTC.